Shown below are 26 T cell receptor beta chains from a single sample sequenced in a study of T cells in women clearing cervical HPV infection. Libraries were prepared by immunoSEQ multiplex PCR; TCRdb keeps only in-frame clonotypes and omits some of them. This sample's table reports some 28,000 clones. The sample was blood buffy coat. These receptors were collected from a woman between 18 and 75 years old with a cervical HPV16 infection that either progressed to CIN3+ or cleared (not recorded which).

Of note for this clone: The read gets to within 3 residues of the CDR3 end, and the germline J gene fills in the rest. This chain links TRBV4-2 with TRBJ2-3, with 15 bases lining up with TRBD2. Germline V gene data show CDR1 as LGHNA and CDR2 as YNFKEQ. Trimming cost V 1 base and J 4 bases; bases outside gene matches: 0. The CDR3 runs 16 residues. The part of the CDR3 DNA that was read is TGTGCCAGCAGCCAAGGGACTAGCGGGGGGGCAGATACG. It yields the protein CASSQGTSGGADT. In full, the CDR3 reads CASSQGTSGGADTQYF.

As for this clone: The read ends 3 residues before the CDR3 terminus; that terminus is restored from the germline J gene. The chain carries TRBV11-2 and TRBJ2-5; D may be TRBD2 (6 bases). Germline V gene sequence: CDR1 SGHAT, CDR2 FQNNGV. V was trimmed by 5 bases and J by 7 bases, leaving 14 bases between them. This CDR3 region has 13 residues. CDR3 bases read: TGTGCCAGCAGCCAGGCGGTGGGGGGGACC. Amino acid sequence: CASSQAVGGT. The full CDR3 is CASSQAVGGTQYF.

Regarding this clone: The CDR3 end lies 3 residues beyond the end of the read and is filled in from the germline J gene. This chain joins TRBV20-1 and TRBJ2-5, with 7 bases matching TRBD2. V gave up 4 bases and J gave up 5 bases; unmatched junction bases: 10. The CDR3 runs 14 residues. Germline V CDR1 and CDR2: DFQATT, SNEGSKA (reference sequence). Incomplete CDR3 DNA: TGCAGTGCTACAAACGGGGGGATCGGGGAGACC. Amino acids: CSATNGGIGET. The whole CDR3 sequence is CSATNGGIGETQYF.

Remarks on this clone: The CDR3 goes on 3 residues after the read ends, and that part is filled in from the germline J gene. V is TRBV19 and J is TRBJ1-1, with D maybe TRBD1 (5 bases). CDR3 length: 11 amino acids. CDR1 is LNHDA, CDR2 SQIVND, per germline (reference sequence). The germline V and J ends were trimmed by 6 bases and 7 bases, with 9 bases remaining between them. The CDR3 loop reads CASRGLNEAFF. Partial CDR3 DNA: TGTGCCAGTAGGGGACTAAATGAA.

A note on this clone: The read gets to within 3 residues of the CDR3 end, and the germline J gene fills in the rest. The chain carries TRBV7-2 and TRBJ1-2, with 9 positions matching TRBD1. This CDR3 spans 14 amino acids. Germline CDR1 SGHTA, CDR2 FQGNSA. CDR3 amino acids: CASSQPGQGYDYTF. The CDR3 DNA, read in part, is TGTGCCAGCAGCCAACCGGGACAGGGTTACGAC. Combining the CDR3 with reference TRBV7-2 and TRBJ1-2 gives the whole variable domain GAGVSQSPSNKVTEKGKDVELRCDPISGHTALYWYRQSLGQGLEFLIYFQGNSAPDKSGLPSDRFSAERTGGSVSTLTIQRTQQEDSAVYLCASSQPGQGYDYTFGSGTRLTVV.

CDR3 DNA, as far as it was read: TGTGCCACCAAATCCCACAGGGAGTCTGGC. It codes for CATKSHRESG. The whole CDR3 protein reads CATKSHRESGYTF. The chain uses TRBV19 and TRBJ1-2; D perhaps matches TRBD1 (6 bases). The read ends 3 residues before the CDR3 terminus; that terminus is restored from the germline J gene. This CDR3 is 13 amino acids long. V was trimmed by 10 bases and J by 7 bases, leaving 19 bases between them. Germline V CDR1 and CDR2: LNHDA, SQIVND (reference sequence).

For this clone: Sequencing ends 3 residues short of the CDR3 end; the germline J gene provides the rest. This rearrangement joins TRBV4-2 to TRBJ1-1; D is undetermined. The CDR3 covers 14 residues. Germline V gives CDR1 LGHNA, CDR2 YNFKEQ. V lost 0 bases, J lost 5 bases, and 10 bases lay in between. The DNA read from the CDR3 is TGTGCCAGCAGCCAAGAGGGCGCGGGGACTGAA. It specifies CASSQEGAGTE. The full CDR3 reads CASSQEGAGTEAFF.

On this clone itself: The CDR3 extends 3 residues past the end of the read, so its final part is completed from the germline J gene. This chain uses TRBV6-4 with TRBJ2-3, with D maybe TRBD2 (6 bases). Germline V gene sequence: CDR1 MRHNA, CDR2 SNTAGT. The CDR3 is 13 residues long. CDR3 bases read: TGTGCCAGCAGTGACTCGGCGGGGCGGCCG. As protein: CASSDSAGRP. The CDR3 as a whole reads CASSDSAGRPQYF.

Concerning this clone: The sequenced fragment ends 3 residues before the CDR3 boundary, so the rest is inferred from the germline J gene. The rearrangement uses TRBV7-9 and TRBJ2-3, with D possibly TRBD2 on 7 matching bases. The length of the CDR3 is 15 residues. The germline V and J ends were trimmed by 2 bases and 4 bases, with 13 bases remaining between them. Germline V gene lookup returns CDR1 SEHNR and CDR2 FQNEAQ (reference sequence). The CDR3 bases that were read are TGTGCCAGCAGCTTATCGGGGGGCCCCTCAGATACG. Translated, it gives CASSLSGGPSDT. The whole CDR3 sequence reads CASSLSGGPSDTQYF.

Turning to this clone: Read coverage stops 3 residues before the CDR3 terminus; the germline J gene supplies the remainder. The chain combines TRBV19 with TRBJ2-5; 7 nucleotides match TRBD1. The CDR3 loop spans 13 amino acids. V was pared by 7 bases and J by 3 bases, with 5 bases of the junction left unmatched. Germline CDR1 and CDR2: LNHDA and SQIVND (reference sequence). The CDR3 sequence is CASTRDSKETQYF. Partial CDR3 DNA: TGTGCCAGTACCAGGGACAGCAAAGAGACC.

In regard to this clone: One end of the junction is discordant with germline, which a read error may explain. The sequence runs out 3 residues before the end of the CDR3; the remainder is reconstructed from the germline J gene. Other DNA sequences in this specimen translate into the identical CDR3. The chain is built from TRBV2 and TRBJ1-2; 10 positions agree with TRBD1. Germline V gene lookup returns CDR1 SNHLY and CDR2 FYNNEI. CDR3 length: 16 residues. The DNA read from the CDR3 is TGTGCCAGCAGCTACGGGACAGGGGATTATCGCTATGGT. It is translated as CASSYGTGDYRYG. The whole CDR3 region reads CASSYGTGDYRYGYTF.

Points on this clone: The read terminates 3 residues before the CDR3 end, so the remaining end is supplied by the germline J gene. The V gene is TRBV7-9, the J gene TRBJ1-2, with TRBD1 as a possible D gene (6 bases). Germline assignment: CDR1 SEHNR and CDR2 FQNEAQ (reference sequence). The CDR3 consists of 11 residues. This CDR3 reads CASSLEGDYTF. Incomplete CDR3 DNA: TGTGCCAGCAGCTTAGAGGGGGAC.

On this clone itself: The CDR3 goes on 3 residues after the read ends, and that part is filled in from the germline J gene. V usage is TRBV20-1 and J usage is TRBJ2-2, with 11 nucleotides matching TRBD1. Germline trimming cut 6 bases from V and 3 bases from J; bases unmatched to any gene: 3. Germline CDR1 and CDR2: DFQATT and SNEGSKA (reference sequence). This CDR3 contains 14 residues. CDR3 loop: CSARTGGHTGELFF. The sequenced CDR3 bases are TGCAGTGCGCGGACAGGGGGCCACACCGGGGAG.

As regards this clone: The read ends 3 residues shy of where the CDR3 ends; the end is completed using the germline J gene. V is TRBV29-1 and J is TRBJ1-2; no firm D call. CDR1 and CDR2 (germline): SQVTM, ANQGSEA. This CDR3 spans 11 amino acids. Trimming cost V 3 bases and J 2 bases, with 4 bases left between them. This chain's CDR3 is CSVDRNYGYTF. Partial CDR3 DNA: TGCAGCGTTGACAGAAACTATGGC.

A note on this clone: A read error may account for a junction end that differs from germline. The CDR3 end lies 3 residues beyond the end of the read and is filled in from the germline J gene. The chain couples TRBV4-2 to TRBJ2-2; possibly TRBD2 for D (6 bases). The CDR3 covers 17 residues. Germline V lookup: CDR1 LGHNA, CDR2 YNFKEQ. The covered CDR3 bases are TGCGCCAGCAGCCAGCAGCCTGGCGGGGCGGGCACCGGGGAG. Translating it yields CASSQQPGGAGTGE. The whole CDR3 is CASSQQPGGAGTGELFF.

On this clone: The read stops 3 residues short of the end of the CDR3; the missing end is completed from the germline J gene. This rearrangement joins TRBV2 to TRBJ2-6, with D possibly matching TRBD1 (6 bases). V lost 6 bases to trimming and J lost 0 bases, with 12 bases between them. CDR3 length: 16 amino acids. The germline V gene encodes CDR1 SNHLY and CDR2 FYNNEI. CDR3 loop: CASRSNRASGANVLTF. The DNA read from the CDR3 is TGTGCCAGCAGAAGTAACAGGGCCTCTGGGGCCAACGTC.

Comment on this clone: The sequence runs out 3 residues before the end of the CDR3; the remainder is reconstructed from the germline J gene. The chain has TRBV7-2 and TRBJ1-2, with 7 bases that match TRBD1. CDR1 and CDR2 (germline): SGHTA, FQGNSA. The junction had 12 bases not matched to a gene; V was cut back by 5 bases and J by 6 bases. This CDR3 spans 15 amino acids. CDR3 DNA (partial): TGTGCCAGCAGCCCGTATATTCCCGGGACAGATGGC. Amino acids: CASSPYIPGTDG. The full CDR3 protein reads CASSPYIPGTDGYTF. The entire variable domain, with the rest obtained from reference TRBV7-2 and TRBJ1-2, is as follows: GAGVSQSPSNKVTEKGKDVELRCDPISGHTALYWYRQSLGQGLEFLIYFQGNSAPDKSGLPSDRFSAERTGGSVSTLTIQRTQQEDSAVYLCASSPYIPGTDGYTFGSGTRLTVV.

A remark on this clone: The read halts 3 residues ahead of the CDR3 end, with the missing end drawn from the germline J gene. The chain recombines TRBV20-1 with TRBJ1-6; 9 bases agree with TRBD1. V gave up 0 bases and J gave up 3 bases; unmatched junction bases: 9. The CDR3 contains 18 residues. The V gene's germline CDR1 is DFQATT and CDR2 SNEGSKA (reference sequence). The part of the CDR3 DNA that was read is TGCAGTGCTAGAGATCGTAGGACAGGGGACTACTATAATTCACCC. It codes for CSARDRRTGDYYNSP. The CDR3, in full, reads CSARDRRTGDYYNSPLHF.

With respect to this clone: The sequence runs out 3 residues before the end of the CDR3; the remainder is reconstructed from the germline J gene. The genes are TRBV5-1 and TRBJ2-7; D ambiguous. Germline V lookup: CDR1 SGHRS, CDR2 YFSETQ. Trimming took off 6 bases at V and 3 bases at J, with 13 bases between the two ends. The CDR3 extends over 13 amino acids. The DNA read from the CDR3 is TGCGCCAGCATGCTCTCCTCCGGCTACGAG. Translated, it gives CASMLSSGYE. The whole CDR3 sequence is CASMLSSGYEQYF.

Regarding this clone: The CDR3 end is not reached by the read, which stops 3 residues before it; the germline J gene fills it in. The chain couples TRBV7-2 to TRBJ1-5, with D maybe TRBD1 (5 bases). The CDR3 length is 13 residues. The V gene lost 5 bases and the J gene lost 4 bases, with 9 bases spanning the gap. The germline V gene encodes CDR1 SGHTA and CDR2 FQGNSA. Partial CDR3 DNA: TGTGCCAGCAGCCCAGGGACTAATCAGCCC. Its protein product is CASSPGTNQP. The entire CDR3 sequence reads CASSPGTNQPQHF.

For this clone: Sequencing ends 3 residues short of the CDR3 end; the germline J gene provides the rest. V usage is TRBV5-6 and J usage is TRBJ1-1; D uncertain. The V gene's germline CDR1 is SGHDT and CDR2 YYEEEE. CDR3 length equals 12 residues. V was cut by 2 bases and J by 3 bases, with 5 bases left in between. The CDR3: CASSFQYTEAFF. The CDR3 bases that were read are TGTGCCAGCAGCTTCCAGTACACTGAA.

As to this clone: The CDR3 end is not reached by the read, which stops 3 residues before it; the germline J gene fills it in. This chain connects TRBV20-1 to TRBJ2-7; D is ambiguous. In germline, CDR1 is DFQATT, CDR2 SNEGSKA (reference sequence). The length of the CDR3 is 14 residues. Trimming cost V 0 bases and J 1 base, with 10 bases left between them. The CDR3 loop reads CSARDPSLSYEQYF. The covered CDR3 bases are TGCAGTGCTAGAGATCCAAGCCTTTCCTACGAG.

About this clone: The read stops 3 residues short of the end of the CDR3; the missing end is completed from the germline J gene. The chain is built from TRBV2 and TRBJ2-5; TRBD1 is a possible D gene (6 bases). The V end was cut by 2 bases, the J end by 1 base, with 8 bases between. The germline CDR1 and CDR2 sequences are SNHLY and FYNNEI. The CDR3 length is 14 residues. The sequenced part of the CDR3 DNA is TGTGCCAGCAGTGAAAGGGGGTCCCAAGAGACC. Protein product: CASSERGSQET. The full-length CDR3 reads as CASSERGSQETQYF.

Details on this clone: The sequenced fragment ends 3 residues before the CDR3 boundary, so the rest is inferred from the germline J gene. J is TRBJ2-3 and V is TRBV7-6; 10 nucleotides agree with TRBD2. The CDR3 spans 15 residues. From germline, CDR1 is SGHVS and CDR2 FNYEAQ. The CDR3: CASSLDSGGIKTQYF. The DNA read from the CDR3 is TGTGCCAGCAGCTTAGATAGCGGGGGGATCAAGACG.

As regards this clone: The read ends 3 residues shy of where the CDR3 ends; the end is completed using the germline J gene. V and J are TRBV19 and TRBJ1-2; 8 bases line up with TRBD1. CDR1 is LNHDA, CDR2 SQIVND, per germline (reference sequence). CDR3 length: 16 amino acids. With V trimmed by 3 bases and J by 6 bases, 12 bases remained unmatched. CDR3 DNA (partial): TGTGCCAGTAGTATCGGCACCGGGACAGGAAAACATGGC. Amino acids: CASSIGTGTGKHG. The whole CDR3 protein is CASSIGTGTGKHGYTF.

Judged by frequency, this clone is medium-sized (0.01 to 0.1%). The CDR3 is cut off 3 residues early in the read; its end comes from the germline J gene. The rearrangement links TRBV6-4 to TRBJ2-3; the match to TRBD2 covers 11 bases. CDR1 is MRHNA and CDR2 is SNTAGT in the germline V gene. This CDR3 comprises 15 residues. Trimming at V came to 0 bases and at J to 4 bases, leaving 0 bases not matched to a gene. CDR3 bases read: TGTGCCAGCAGTGACTCTAGCGGGGGGGCAGATACG. Its translation: CASSDSSGGADT. The full CDR3 sequence reads CASSDSSGGADTQYF.